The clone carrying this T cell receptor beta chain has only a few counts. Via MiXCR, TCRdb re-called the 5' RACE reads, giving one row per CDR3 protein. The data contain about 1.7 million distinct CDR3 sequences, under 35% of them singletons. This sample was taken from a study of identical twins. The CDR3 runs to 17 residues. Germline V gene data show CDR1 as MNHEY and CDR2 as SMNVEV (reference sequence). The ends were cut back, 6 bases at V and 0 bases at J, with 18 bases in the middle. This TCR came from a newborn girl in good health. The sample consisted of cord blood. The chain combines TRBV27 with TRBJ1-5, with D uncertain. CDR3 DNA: TGTGCCAGCAGCCCAACCGATTGGGCAAATAGCAATCAGCCCCAGCATTTT. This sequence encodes CASSPTDWANSNQPQHF.